The present TCR beta chain was sequenced within a study of blood T cell repertoires in COVID-19. In the study overall: PBMCs, B-cell-depleted T cells, or T cells were the source of the cDNA or gDNA that made up the material.

The protocol was immunoSEQ multiplex PCR, while the TCRdb copy is restricted to in-frame clones and leaves out a portion. Among over 150,000 clones listed, just under 85% were seen once. Trimming cost V 0 bases and J 7 bases, with 15 bases left between them. This CDR3 contains 15 residues. CDR1 MGHRA and CDR2 YSYEKL come from the germline V gene. The chain combines TRBV4-1 with TRBJ2-5; D might be TRBD2 (6 bases). This TCR came from a woman in her sixties or seventies with acute or convalescent COVID-19. The specimen sequenced was peripheral blood. CDR3 residues: CASSQEQPGLRTQYF. The CDR3 DNA sequence: TGCGCCAGCAGCCAAGAGCAACCGGGACTCCGGACCCAGTACTTC.